This T cell receptor (beta chain) was identified in a study of long-term antiretroviral therapy in people with HIV. A word on this clone: Its cognate antigen is unknown.

Findings of the study overall: Subsequent to ART, diversity was augmented yet persisted below that of transplant donor controls.

At the survey level, the v3.0 immunoSEQ assay was run. Sequencing used immunoSEQ multiplex PCR; TCRdb keeps in-frame clones, though not all of them. Altogether fewer than 40,000 clones are present, roughly 80% being singletons, with the ten largest covering approximately 6.3%. V was cut by 6 bases and J by 8 bases, with 19 bases left in between. Germline values: CDR1 MNHEY, CDR2 SVGAGI. The CDR3 contains 15 residues. The genes are TRBV6-5 and TRBJ1-4; D gene unclear. The origin of this receptor is a young man with HIV. This specimen was unsorted PBMCs, taken 3.4 years after starting antiretroviral therapy. The CDR3 DNA is TGTGCCAGCAGAGTACACGGCGCCGTAGGGGAAAAACTGTTTTTT. It encodes CASRVHGAVGEKLFF.